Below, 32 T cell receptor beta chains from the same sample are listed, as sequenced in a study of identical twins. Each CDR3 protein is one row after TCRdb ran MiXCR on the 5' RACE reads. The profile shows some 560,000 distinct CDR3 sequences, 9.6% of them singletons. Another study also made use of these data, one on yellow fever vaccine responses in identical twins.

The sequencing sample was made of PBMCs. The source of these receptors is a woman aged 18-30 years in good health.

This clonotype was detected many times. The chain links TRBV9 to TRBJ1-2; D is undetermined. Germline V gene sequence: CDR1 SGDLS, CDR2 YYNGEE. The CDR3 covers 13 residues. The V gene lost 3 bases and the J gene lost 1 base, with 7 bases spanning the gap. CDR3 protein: CASSGGLNYGYTF. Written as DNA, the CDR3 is TGTGCCAGCAGCGGAGGACTTAACTATGGCTACACCTTC.

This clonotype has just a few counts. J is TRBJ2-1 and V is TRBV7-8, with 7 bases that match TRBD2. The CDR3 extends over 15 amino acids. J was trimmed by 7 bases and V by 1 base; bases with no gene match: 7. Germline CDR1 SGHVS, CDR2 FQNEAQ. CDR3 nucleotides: TGTGCCAGCAGCTTAGTGGCGGGAGCGGGAAATGAGCAGTTCTTC. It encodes CASSLVAGAGNEQFF.

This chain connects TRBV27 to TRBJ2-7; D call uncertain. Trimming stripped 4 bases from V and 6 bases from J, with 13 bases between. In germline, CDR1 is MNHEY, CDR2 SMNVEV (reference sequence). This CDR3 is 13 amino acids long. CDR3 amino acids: CASSSLSTFEQYF. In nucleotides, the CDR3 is TGTGCCAGCAGTTCTCTTAGTACATTCGAGCAGTACTTC.

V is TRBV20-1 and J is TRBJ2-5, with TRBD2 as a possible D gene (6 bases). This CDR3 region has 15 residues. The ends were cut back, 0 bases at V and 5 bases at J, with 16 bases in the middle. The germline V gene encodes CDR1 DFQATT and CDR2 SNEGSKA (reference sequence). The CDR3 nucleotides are TGCAGTGCTAGAGATCTGGCGGGGCCGGGGGAGACCCAGTACTTC. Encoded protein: CSARDLAGPGETQYF.

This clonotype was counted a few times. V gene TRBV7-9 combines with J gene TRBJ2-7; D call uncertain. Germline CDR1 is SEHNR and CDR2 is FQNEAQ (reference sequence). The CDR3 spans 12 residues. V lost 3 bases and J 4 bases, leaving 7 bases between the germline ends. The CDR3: CASSFRNYEQYF. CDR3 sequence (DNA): TGTGCCAGCAGCTTCAGGAATTACGAGCAGTACTTC.

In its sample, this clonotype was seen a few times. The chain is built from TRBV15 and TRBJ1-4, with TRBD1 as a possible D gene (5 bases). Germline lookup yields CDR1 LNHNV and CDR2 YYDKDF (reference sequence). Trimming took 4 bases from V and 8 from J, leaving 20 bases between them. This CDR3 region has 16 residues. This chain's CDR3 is CATSIPSGGVGEKLFF. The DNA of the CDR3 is TGTGCCACCAGCATACCCAGCGGGGGGGTAGGGGAAAAACTGTTTTTT.

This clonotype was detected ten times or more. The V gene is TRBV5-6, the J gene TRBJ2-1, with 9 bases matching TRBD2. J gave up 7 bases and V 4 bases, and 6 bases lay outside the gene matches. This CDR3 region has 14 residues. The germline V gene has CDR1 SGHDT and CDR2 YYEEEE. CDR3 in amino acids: CASSPWAGGNEQFF. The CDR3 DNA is TGTGCCAGCAGCCCGTGGGCGGGAGGGAATGAGCAGTTCTTC.

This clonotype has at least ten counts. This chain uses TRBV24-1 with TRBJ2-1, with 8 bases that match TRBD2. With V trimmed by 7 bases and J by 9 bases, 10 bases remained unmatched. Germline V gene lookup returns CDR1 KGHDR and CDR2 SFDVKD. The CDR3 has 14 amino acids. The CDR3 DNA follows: TGTGCCACCAGCTCGTCAGGCGGGGGGACTGAGCAGTTCTTC. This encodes CATSSSGGGTEQFF.

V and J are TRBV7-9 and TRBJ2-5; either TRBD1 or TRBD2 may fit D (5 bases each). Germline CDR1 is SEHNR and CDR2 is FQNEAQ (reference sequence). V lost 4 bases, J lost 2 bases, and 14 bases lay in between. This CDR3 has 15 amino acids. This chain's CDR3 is CASSSVAGSQETQYF. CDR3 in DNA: TGTGCCAGCAGCTCGGTGGCAGGGAGTCAAGAGACCCAGTACTTC.

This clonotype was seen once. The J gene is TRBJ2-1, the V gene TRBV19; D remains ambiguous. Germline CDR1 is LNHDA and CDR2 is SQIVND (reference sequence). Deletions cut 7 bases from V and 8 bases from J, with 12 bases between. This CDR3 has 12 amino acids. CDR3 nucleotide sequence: TGTGCCAGTATCTCCTCGGGTTATGAGCAGTTCTTC. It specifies CASISSGYEQFF.

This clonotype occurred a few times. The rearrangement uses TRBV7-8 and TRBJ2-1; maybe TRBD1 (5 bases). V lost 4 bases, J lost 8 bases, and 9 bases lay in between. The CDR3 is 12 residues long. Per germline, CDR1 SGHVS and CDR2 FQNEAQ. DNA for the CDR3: TGTGCCAGCAGCTGGGTAGGGGATGAGCAGTTCTTC. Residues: CASSWVGDEQFF.

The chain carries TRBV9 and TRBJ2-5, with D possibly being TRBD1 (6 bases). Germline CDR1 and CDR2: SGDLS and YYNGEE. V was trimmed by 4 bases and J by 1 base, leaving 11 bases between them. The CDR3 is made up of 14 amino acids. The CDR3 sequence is CASSSPDSQETQYF. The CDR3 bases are TGTGCCAGCAGCTCCCCGGACAGCCAAGAGACCCAGTACTTC.

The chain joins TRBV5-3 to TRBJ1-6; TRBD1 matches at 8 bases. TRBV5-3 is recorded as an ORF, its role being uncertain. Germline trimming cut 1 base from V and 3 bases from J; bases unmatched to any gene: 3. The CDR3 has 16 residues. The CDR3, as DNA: TGTGCCAGAAGCTTGCACAGGGGGAACTATAATTCACCCCTCCACTTT. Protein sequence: CARSLHRGNYNSPLHF.

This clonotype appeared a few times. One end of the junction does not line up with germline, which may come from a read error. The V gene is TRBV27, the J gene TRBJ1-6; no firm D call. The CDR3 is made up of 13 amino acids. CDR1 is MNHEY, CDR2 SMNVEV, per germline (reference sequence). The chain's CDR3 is CASSTGRNSPFHF. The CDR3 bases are TGTGCCAGCAGTACCGGGAGAAATTCACCCTTCCACTTT.

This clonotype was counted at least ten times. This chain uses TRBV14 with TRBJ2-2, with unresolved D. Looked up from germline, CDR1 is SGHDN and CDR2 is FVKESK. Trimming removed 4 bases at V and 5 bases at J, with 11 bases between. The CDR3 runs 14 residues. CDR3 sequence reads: CASSLRAGTGELFF. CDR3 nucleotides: TGTGCCAGCAGCCTAAGGGCTGGAACCGGGGAGCTGTTTTTT. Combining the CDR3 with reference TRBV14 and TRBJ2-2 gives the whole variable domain EAGVTQFPSHSVIEKGQTVTLRCDPISGHDNLYWYRRVMGKEIKFLLHFVKESKQDESGMPNNRFLAERTGGTYSTLKVQPAELEDSGVYFCASSLRAGTGELFFGEGSRLTVL.

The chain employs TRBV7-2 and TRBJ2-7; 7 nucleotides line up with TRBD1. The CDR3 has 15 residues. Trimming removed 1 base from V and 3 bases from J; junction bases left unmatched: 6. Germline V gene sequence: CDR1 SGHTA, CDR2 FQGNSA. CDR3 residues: CASSLGRGQIYEQYF. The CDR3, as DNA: TGTGCCAGCAGCTTAGGCCGGGGACAGATCTACGAGCAGTACTTC.

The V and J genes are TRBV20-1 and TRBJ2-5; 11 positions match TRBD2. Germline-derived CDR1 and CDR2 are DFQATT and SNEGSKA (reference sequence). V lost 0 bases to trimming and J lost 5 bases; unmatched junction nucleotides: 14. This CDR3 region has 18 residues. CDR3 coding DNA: TGCAGTGCTAGAGATAAACTAGCGGGAGAGCGACTTCGGGAGACCCAGTACTTC. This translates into CSARDKLAGERLRETQYF.

Here the CDR3 DNA reads TGCGCCAGCAAGGGGCTAGCCCGCACAGATACGCAGTATTTT. Translation: CASKGLARTDTQYF. The genes are TRBV10-2 and TRBJ2-3; D is possibly TRBD1 or TRBD2 (5 bases each). This CDR3 spans 14 amino acids. The ends were cut back, 7 bases at V and 1 base at J, with 12 bases in the middle. Germline loops: CDR1 WSHSY, CDR2 SAAADI.

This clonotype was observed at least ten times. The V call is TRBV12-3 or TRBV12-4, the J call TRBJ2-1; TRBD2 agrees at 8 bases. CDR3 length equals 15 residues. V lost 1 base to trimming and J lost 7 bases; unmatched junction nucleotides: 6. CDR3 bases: TGTGCCAGCAGTTTAGTCGGGGGGGCTTGGAATGAGCAGTTCTTC. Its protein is CASSLVGGAWNEQFF.

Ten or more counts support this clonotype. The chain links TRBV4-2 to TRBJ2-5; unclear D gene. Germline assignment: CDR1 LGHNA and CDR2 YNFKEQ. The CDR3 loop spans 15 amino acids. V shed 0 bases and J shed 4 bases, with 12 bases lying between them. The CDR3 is CASSQDPWATETQYF. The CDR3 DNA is TGTGCCAGCAGCCAAGATCCCTGGGCGACAGAGACCCAGTACTTC.

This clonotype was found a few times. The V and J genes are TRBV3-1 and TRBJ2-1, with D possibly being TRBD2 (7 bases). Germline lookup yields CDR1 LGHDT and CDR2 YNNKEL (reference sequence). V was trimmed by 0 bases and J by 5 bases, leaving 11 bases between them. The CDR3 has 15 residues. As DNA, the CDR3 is TGTGCCAGCAGCCAAGAAGGGGGGGCTCACAATGAGCAGTTCTTC. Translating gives CASSQEGGAHNEQFF.

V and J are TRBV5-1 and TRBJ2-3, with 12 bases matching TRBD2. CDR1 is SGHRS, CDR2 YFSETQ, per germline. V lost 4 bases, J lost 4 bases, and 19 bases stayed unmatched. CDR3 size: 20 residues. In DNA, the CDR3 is TGCGCCAGCAGCGGAATGGATCACCTAGCGGGGGGGAGTGGTTCAGATACGCAGTATTTT. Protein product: CASSGMDHLAGGSGSDTQYF. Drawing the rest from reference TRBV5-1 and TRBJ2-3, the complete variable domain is KAGVTQTPRYLIKTRGQQVTLSCSPISGHRSVSWYQQTPGQGLQFLFEYFSETQRNKGNFPGRFSGRQFSNSRSEMNVSTLELGDSALYLCASSGMDHLAGGSGSDTQYFGPGTRLTVL.

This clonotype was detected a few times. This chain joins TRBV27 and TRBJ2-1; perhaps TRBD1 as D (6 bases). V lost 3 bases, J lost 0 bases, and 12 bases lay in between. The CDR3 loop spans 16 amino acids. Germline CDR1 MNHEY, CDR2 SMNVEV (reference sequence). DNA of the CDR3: TGTGCCAGCAGTTTTTGGGGACAAACCTCCTACAATGAGCAGTTCTTC. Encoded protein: CASSFWGQTSYNEQFF.

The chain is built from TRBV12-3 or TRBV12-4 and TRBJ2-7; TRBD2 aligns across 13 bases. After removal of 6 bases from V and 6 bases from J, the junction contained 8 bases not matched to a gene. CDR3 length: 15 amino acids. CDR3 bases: TGTGCCAGCAGACCCGGACTAGCGGGAGAACGCGAGCAGTACTTC. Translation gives CASRPGLAGEREQYF.

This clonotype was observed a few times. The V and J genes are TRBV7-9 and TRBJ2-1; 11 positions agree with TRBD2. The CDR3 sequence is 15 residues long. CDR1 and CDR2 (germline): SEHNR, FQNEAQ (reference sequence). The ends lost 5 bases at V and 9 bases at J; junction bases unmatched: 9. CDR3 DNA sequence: TGTGCCAGCAGCCCGGGGACTAGCGGCCGGGGTGAGCAGTTCTTC. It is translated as CASSPGTSGRGEQFF.

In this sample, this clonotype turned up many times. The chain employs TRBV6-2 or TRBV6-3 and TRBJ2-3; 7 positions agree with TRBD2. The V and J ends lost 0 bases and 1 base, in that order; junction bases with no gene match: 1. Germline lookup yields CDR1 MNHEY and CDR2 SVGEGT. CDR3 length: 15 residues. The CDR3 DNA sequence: TGTGCCAGCAGTTACTCGACTAGCCGCACAGATACGCAGTATTTT. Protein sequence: CASSYSTSRTDTQYF.

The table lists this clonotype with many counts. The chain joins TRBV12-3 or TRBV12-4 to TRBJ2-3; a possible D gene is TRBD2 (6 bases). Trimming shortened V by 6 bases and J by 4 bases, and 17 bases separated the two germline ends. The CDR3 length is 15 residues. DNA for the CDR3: TGTGCCAGCAGGGTGGGACTCCCCAATGCAGATACGCAGTATTTT. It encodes CASRVGLPNADTQYF.

CDR3 coding DNA: TGTGCCAGCAGTTCGATTGGGACCCGGCGGACAGGCGACCCCTACGAGCAGTACTTC. Translated: CASSSIGTRRTGDPYEQYF. The rearrangement links TRBV28 to TRBJ2-7; TRBD1 agrees at 7 bases. Trimming at V came to 4 bases and at J to 2 bases, leaving 20 bases not matched to a gene. Germline CDR1 and CDR2: MDHEN and SYDVKM. The CDR3 has 19 residues. The full variable domain, rest sourced from reference TRBV28 and TRBJ2-7, is DVKVTQSSRYLVKRTGEKVFLECVQDMDHENMFWYRQDPGLGLRLIYFSYDVKMKEKGDIPEGYSVSREKKERFSLILESASTNQTSMYLCASSSIGTRRTGDPYEQYFGPGTRLTVT.

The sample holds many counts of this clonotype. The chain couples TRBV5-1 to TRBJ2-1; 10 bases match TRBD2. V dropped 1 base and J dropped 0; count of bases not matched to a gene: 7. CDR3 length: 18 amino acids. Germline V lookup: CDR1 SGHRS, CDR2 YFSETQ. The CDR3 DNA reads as TGCGCCAGCAGCTTGAGGGTCCCTAGCGGGAGCTCCTACAATGAGCAGTTCTTC. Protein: CASSLRVPSGSSYNEQFF. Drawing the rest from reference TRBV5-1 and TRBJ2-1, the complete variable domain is KAGVTQTPRYLIKTRGQQVTLSCSPISGHRSVSWYQQTPGQGLQFLFEYFSETQRNKGNFPGRFSGRQFSNSRSEMNVSTLELGDSALYLCASSLRVPSGSSYNEQFFGPGTRLTVL.

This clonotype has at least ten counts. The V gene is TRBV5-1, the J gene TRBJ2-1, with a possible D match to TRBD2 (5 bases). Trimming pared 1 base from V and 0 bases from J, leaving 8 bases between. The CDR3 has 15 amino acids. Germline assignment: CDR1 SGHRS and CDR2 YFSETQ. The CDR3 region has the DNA TGCGCCAGCAGCTTGTACAGCGGCTCCTACAATGAGCAGTTCTTC. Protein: CASSLYSGSYNEQFF.

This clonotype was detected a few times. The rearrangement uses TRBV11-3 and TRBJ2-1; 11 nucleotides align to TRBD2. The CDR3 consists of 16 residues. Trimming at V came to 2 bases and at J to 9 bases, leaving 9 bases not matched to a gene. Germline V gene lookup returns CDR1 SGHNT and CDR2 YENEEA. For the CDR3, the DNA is TGTGCCAGCAGCTTAATAGCGGGAGGGCCGGTGGGTGAGCAGTTCTTC. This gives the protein CASSLIAGGPVGEQFF.

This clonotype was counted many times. As DNA, the CDR3 is TGTGCCAGCAGTTTACGGCGCAGGGGACAAGAGACCCAGTACTTC. Protein: CASSLRRRGQETQYF. The gene calls are TRBV28 and TRBJ2-5, with D possibly TRBD1 on 6 matching bases. From germline, CDR1 is MDHEN and CDR2 SYDVKM. Trimming took 2 bases from V and 2 from J, leaving 12 bases between them. The CDR3 covers 15 residues.